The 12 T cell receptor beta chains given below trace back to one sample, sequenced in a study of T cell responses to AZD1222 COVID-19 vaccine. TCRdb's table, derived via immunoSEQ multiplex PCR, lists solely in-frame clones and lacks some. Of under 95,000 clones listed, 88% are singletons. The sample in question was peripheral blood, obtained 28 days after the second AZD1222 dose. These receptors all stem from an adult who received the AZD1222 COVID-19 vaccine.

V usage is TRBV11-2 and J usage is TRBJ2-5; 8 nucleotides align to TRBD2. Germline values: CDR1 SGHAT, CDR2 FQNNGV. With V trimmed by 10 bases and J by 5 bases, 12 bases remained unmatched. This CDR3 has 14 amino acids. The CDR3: CATTPAAGAETQYF. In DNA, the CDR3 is TGTGCCACCACCCCGGCAGCGGGAGCGGAGACCCAGTACTTC.

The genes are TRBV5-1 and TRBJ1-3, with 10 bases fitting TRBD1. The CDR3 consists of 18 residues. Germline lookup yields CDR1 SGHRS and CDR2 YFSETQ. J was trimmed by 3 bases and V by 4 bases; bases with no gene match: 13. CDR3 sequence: CASSPSPPGQGSGNTIYF. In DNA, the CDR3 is TGCGCCAGCAGCCCTAGTCCTCCGGGACAGGGGAGTGGAAACACCATATATTTT.

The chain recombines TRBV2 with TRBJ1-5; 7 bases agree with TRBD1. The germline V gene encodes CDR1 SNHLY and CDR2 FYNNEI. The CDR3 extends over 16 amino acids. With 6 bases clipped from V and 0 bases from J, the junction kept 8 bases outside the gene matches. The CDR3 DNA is TGTGCCAGCAGGAAACAGGGGAGCACTAGCAATCAGCCCCAGCATTTT. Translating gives CASRKQGSTSNQPQHF.

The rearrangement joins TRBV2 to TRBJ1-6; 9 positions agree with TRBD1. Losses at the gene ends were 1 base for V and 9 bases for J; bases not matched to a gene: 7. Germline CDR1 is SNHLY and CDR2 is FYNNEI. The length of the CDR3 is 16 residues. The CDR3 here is CASSEGPGQGGSPLHF. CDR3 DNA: TGTGCCAGCAGTGAAGGCCCGGGACAGGGAGGTTCACCCCTCCACTTT.

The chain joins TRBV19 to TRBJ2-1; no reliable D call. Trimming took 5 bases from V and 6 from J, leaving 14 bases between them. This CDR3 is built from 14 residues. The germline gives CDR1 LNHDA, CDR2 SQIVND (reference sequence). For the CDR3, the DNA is TGTGCCAGTAGTGATTCTGGAGATGGCAATGAGCAGTTCTTC. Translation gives CASSDSGDGNEQFF.

The CDR3 here is CASGQGALPGYTF. DNA of the CDR3: TGTGCCAGTGGACAGGGGGCGCTTCCTGGCTACACCTTC. This rearrangement joins TRBV13 to TRBJ1-2; 11 nucleotides line up with TRBD1. The V and J ends lost 9 bases and 7 bases, in that order; junction bases with no gene match: 7. The germline gives CDR1 PRHDT, CDR2 FYEKMQ (reference sequence). This CDR3 spans 13 amino acids.

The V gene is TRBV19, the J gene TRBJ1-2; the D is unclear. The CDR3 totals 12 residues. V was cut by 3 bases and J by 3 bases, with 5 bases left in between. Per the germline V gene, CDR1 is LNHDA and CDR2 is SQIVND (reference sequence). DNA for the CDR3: TGTGCCAGTAGTATGGGTGACTATGGCTACACCTTC. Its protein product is CASSMGDYGYTF.

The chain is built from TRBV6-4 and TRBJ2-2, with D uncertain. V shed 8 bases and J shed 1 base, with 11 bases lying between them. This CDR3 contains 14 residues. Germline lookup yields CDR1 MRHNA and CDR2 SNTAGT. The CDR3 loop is CASRGGKNTGELFF. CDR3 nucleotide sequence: TGTGCCAGCCGTGGCGGAAAGAACACCGGGGAGCTGTTTTTT.

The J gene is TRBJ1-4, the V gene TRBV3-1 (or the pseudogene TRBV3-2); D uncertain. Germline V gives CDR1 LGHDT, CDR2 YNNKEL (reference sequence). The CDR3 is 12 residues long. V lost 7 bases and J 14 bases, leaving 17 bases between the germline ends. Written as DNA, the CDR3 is TGTGCCAGCAAGAGGAGCGGGGAAGAGCTGTTTTTT. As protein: CASKRSGEELFF.

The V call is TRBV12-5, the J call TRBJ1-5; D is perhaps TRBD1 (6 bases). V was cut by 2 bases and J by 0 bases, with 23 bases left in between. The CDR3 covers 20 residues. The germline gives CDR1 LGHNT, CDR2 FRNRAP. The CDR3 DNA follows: TGTGCTAGTGGTTTGTGGGGGGTATACCGGGACAAGAATAGCAATCAGCCCCAGCATTTT. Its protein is CASGLWGVYRDKNSNQPQHF.

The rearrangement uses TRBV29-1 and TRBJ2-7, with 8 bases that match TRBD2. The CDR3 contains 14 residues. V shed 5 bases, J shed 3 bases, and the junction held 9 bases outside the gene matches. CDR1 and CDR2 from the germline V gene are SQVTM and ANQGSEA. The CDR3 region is CSVLTGAGDYEQYF. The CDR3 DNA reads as TGCAGCGTTCTCACGGGAGCGGGGGACTACGAGCAGTACTTC.

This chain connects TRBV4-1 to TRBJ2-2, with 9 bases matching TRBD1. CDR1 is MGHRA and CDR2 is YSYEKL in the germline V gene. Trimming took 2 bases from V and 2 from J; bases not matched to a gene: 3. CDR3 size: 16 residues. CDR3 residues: CASSQTDRGNTGELFF. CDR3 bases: TGCGCCAGCAGCCAAACGGACAGGGGAAACACCGGGGAGCTGTTTTTT.